A single sample is the source of the 28 T cell receptor beta chains below, sequenced in a study of prognosis after radiotherapy for stage I lung cancer. Amplicons of TCR beta CDR3 were generated from genomic DNA by two-round multiplex PCR. Every TRBV and TRBJ gene had its own specific primer in first-round PCR. TCRdb re-analysed the multiplex PCR reads in MiXCR, keeping a single row per CDR3 protein. The sample contains 9,500 to 14,000 distinct CDR3 sequences, about a third of which appear only once. Sample: PBMCs, taken before or after stereotactic body radiation therapy (not recorded which). These receptor sequences come from a donor aged 50 or older with non-small cell lung cancer.

As regards this clonotype: This likely came from a read error, as a far larger clone is one base away. The chain recombines TRBV27 with TRBJ2-4, with D possibly being TRBD2 (7 bases). The germline gives CDR1 MNHEY, CDR2 SMNVEV (reference sequence). The CDR3 loop spans 13 amino acids. CDR3 DNA: TGTGCCAGCAAGGGGGGGATGGGCAATGAGAAGTTCTTC. This sequence encodes CASKGGMGNEKFF.

CDR3 nucleotides: TGTGCCAGCAGCCGGGGCCTCTCAGATACGCAGTATTTT. This gives the protein CASSRGLSDTQYF. J is TRBJ2-3 and V is TRBV6-1; perhaps D is TRBD1 or TRBD2 (5 bases each). In germline, CDR1 is MNHNS, CDR2 SASEGT. V was clipped by 6 bases and J by 4 bases, with 11 bases between them. The CDR3 covers 13 residues.

Many counts were recorded for this clonotype. J is TRBJ1-2 and V is TRBV30, with 9 bases that match TRBD1. The CDR3 loop spans 13 amino acids. Germline trimming cut 7 bases from V and 2 bases from J; bases unmatched to any gene: 5. Germline loops: CDR1 GTSNPN, CDR2 SVGIG (reference sequence). In nucleotides, the CDR3 is TGTGCCTCTCAGGGACAGGGCAACTATGGCTACACCTTC. Its protein is CASQGQGNYGYTF.

This clonotype was seen repeatedly, ten times or more. V and J are TRBV6-6 and TRBJ2-5, with 9 nucleotides matching TRBD1. CDR1 and CDR2 (germline): MNHNY, SVGAGI (reference sequence). This CDR3 is 16 amino acids long. V was pared by 0 bases and J by 7 bases, with 9 bases of the junction left unmatched. The chain's CDR3 is CASSYSGGQGKWTQYF. In DNA, the CDR3 is TGTGCCAGCAGTTACTCGGGGGGACAGGGCAAGTGGACCCAGTACTTC.

Judged by abundance, this clonotype is medium-sized. The rearrangement uses TRBV19 and TRBJ2-1; 12 positions agree with TRBD2. Germline V gene lookup returns CDR1 LNHDA and CDR2 SQIVND (reference sequence). The CDR3 totals 15 residues. Trimming took 6 bases from V and 4 from J; bases not matched to a gene: 4. DNA of the CDR3: TGTGCCAGTAGACCGACTAGCGGGAGTTACAATGAGCAGTTCTTC. Its protein product is CASRPTSGSYNEQFF.

This clonotype was seen ten or more times. J is TRBJ2-1 and V is TRBV4-1; perhaps TRBD2 as D (6 bases). CDR1 and CDR2 from the germline V gene are MGHRA and YSYEKL. V lost 3 bases and J lost 4, with 16 bases in between. The CDR3 sequence is 16 residues long. CDR3 bases: TGCGCCAGCAGCCAGCTCTTAGCGGTAAAATACAATGAGCAGTTCTTC. This codes for CASSQLLAVKYNEQFF.

The chain uses TRBV5-4 and TRBJ2-1; D is perhaps TRBD1 (6 bases). Germline values: CDR1 SGHNT, CDR2 YYREEE (reference sequence). With 0 bases removed from V and 4 bases from J, the gap between germline ends came to 8 bases. The CDR3 has 14 residues. DNA of the CDR3: TGTGCCAGCAGCTTGGGTCAGGGGTACAATGAGCAGTTCTTC. Its protein is CASSLGQGYNEQFF.

V and J are TRBV2 and TRBJ2-3; D is possibly TRBD1 (6 bases). The CDR3 length is 15 residues. Between the trimmed V and J ends, which lost 6 bases and 0 bases, there was a span of 13 bases. Germline V gives CDR1 SNHLY, CDR2 FYNNEI. The CDR3 sequence: CASSWTEPSTDTQYF. The CDR3 region has the DNA TGTGCCAGCAGCTGGACAGAACCTAGCACAGATACGCAGTATTTT.

The chain couples TRBV5-1 to TRBJ2-2; no clear D gene. Trimming stripped 0 bases from V and 0 bases from J, with 3 bases between. This CDR3 has 14 residues. From germline, CDR1 is SGHRS and CDR2 YFSETQ. The CDR3: CASSLDPNTGELFF. The CDR3 DNA reads as TGCGCCAGCAGCTTGGACCCGAACACCGGGGAGCTGTTTTTT.

The chain is built from TRBV6-5 and TRBJ2-5; possibly TRBD2 for D (6 bases). Between the trimmed V and J ends, which lost 4 bases and 11 bases, there was a span of 23 bases. This CDR3 region has 15 residues. Per germline, CDR1 MNHEY and CDR2 SVGAGI. This CDR3 is CASSLTEGLGKRQYF. The CDR3 DNA reads as TGTGCCAGCAGTTTGACGGAGGGGTTGGGTAAGAGACAGTACTTC.

This clonotype was seen at least ten times. The rearrangement uses TRBV6-5 and TRBJ2-5; 7 bases agree with TRBD2. The germline gives CDR1 MNHEY, CDR2 SVGAGI. This CDR3 spans 14 amino acids. The V gene end was trimmed by 0 bases and the J gene end by 5 bases; junction bases not matched to a gene: 3. The CDR3 loop is CASSYSWGGETQYF. In DNA form, the CDR3 reads TGTGCCAGCAGTTACTCGTGGGGAGGGGAGACCCAGTACTTC.

This clonotype counts as medium-sized. This chain connects TRBV6-5 to TRBJ2-1; D is unclear. Trimming took off 4 bases at V and 4 bases at J, with 11 bases between the two ends. The CDR3 loop spans 14 amino acids. Germline lookup yields CDR1 MNHEY and CDR2 SVGAGI. The CDR3 bases are TGTGCCAGCAGTTCCTGGACCGTATACAATGAGCAGTTCTTC. Protein: CASSSWTVYNEQFF.

This clonotype occurred a few times. V and J are TRBV24-1 and TRBJ2-1; D perhaps matches TRBD1 (6 bases). This CDR3 contains 12 residues. Trimming removed 7 bases from V and 4 bases from J, with 7 bases in between. Germline CDR1 KGHDR, CDR2 SFDVKD. This CDR3 reads CATSRGYNEQFF. The CDR3 DNA sequence: TGTGCCACCAGCAGGGGTTACAATGAGCAGTTCTTC.

This clonotype is termed medium-sized. This chain uses TRBV7-9 with TRBJ2-1, with 10 bases lining up with TRBD2. With V trimmed by 5 bases and J by 5 bases, 15 bases remained unmatched. Per the germline V gene, CDR1 is SEHNR and CDR2 is FQNEAQ (reference sequence). The CDR3 is 18 residues long. CDR3 in DNA: TGTGCCAGCAGCACGCCGCTAGCGGGAGAAAAGGTCGACAATGAGCAGTTCTTC. This translates into CASSTPLAGEKVDNEQFF.

Remarks on this clonotype: Given a far larger clone just one base away, this is likely a sequencing read error. The chain combines TRBV7-3 with TRBJ2-3, with 7 bases lining up with TRBD1. The CDR3 spans 14 residues. Germline CDR1 reads SGHTA; CDR2 reads FQGTGA. The CDR3 nucleotides read TGTGCTATCAGCTGGGACAGCGGCACAGATACGCAGTATTTT. Translation: CAISWDSGTDTQYF.

In this sample, this clonotype turned up many times. The gene calls are TRBV5-6 and TRBJ2-3, with D hard to call. With 2 bases removed from V and 6 bases from J, the gap between germline ends came to 10 bases. Germline CDR1 SGHDT, CDR2 YYEEEE. The CDR3 is 13 residues long. This CDR3 is CASSFLVGDTQYF. Here the CDR3 DNA reads TGTGCCAGCAGCTTCCTCGTCGGGGATACGCAGTATTTT.

This chain joins TRBV30 and TRBJ1-6, with a weak D call TRBD1 (5 bases). The V and J ends lost 0 bases and 7 bases respectively, with 7 bases between them. The CDR3 runs 13 residues. Germline loops: CDR1 GTSNPN, CDR2 SVGIG (reference sequence). The CDR3 DNA follows: TGTGCCTGGAGTGTAAAGGGGAATTCACCCCTCCACTTT. It encodes CAWSVKGNSPLHF.

This clonotype was recorded only once. The V gene is TRBV6-1, the J gene TRBJ2-1; 10 bases match TRBD2. CDR1 is MNHNS, CDR2 SASEGT, per germline. The CDR3 is 12 residues long. Trimming cost V 4 bases and J 14 bases; bases outside gene matches: 5. The chain's CDR3 is CASSVYGLAEFF. Here the CDR3 DNA reads TGTGCCAGCAGTGTGTACGGACTAGCGGAGTTCTTC.

Details on this clonotype: One base separates it from a far larger clone, so it is likely a read error. The chain employs TRBV6-2 or TRBV6-3 and TRBJ1-5, with D maybe TRBD1 (6 bases). The CDR3 is made up of 18 amino acids. From germline, CDR1 is MNHEY and CDR2 SVGEGT. The chain's CDR3 is CARAINRTANYSDQPQHF. CDR3 coding DNA: TGTGCCAGAGCTATAAACAGGACAGCCAATTATAGCGATCAGCCCCAGCATTTT.

This clonotype was observed a handful of times. This rearrangement joins TRBV30 to TRBJ2-1, with 11 bases fitting TRBD2. The CDR3 totals 13 residues. With V trimmed by 2 bases and J by 9 bases, 3 bases remained unmatched. In germline, CDR1 is GTSNPN, CDR2 SVGIG (reference sequence). CDR3 DNA: TGTGCCTGGAGTTTAGCGGGAGGGACTGAGCAGTTCTTC. It is translated as CAWSLAGGTEQFF. The variable domain in full, completed from reference TRBV30 and TRBJ2-1, reads SQTIHQWPATLVQPVGSPLSLECTVEGTSNPNLYWYRQAAGRGLQLLFYSVGIGQISSEVPQNLSASRPQDRQFILSSKKLLLSDSGFYLCAWSLAGGTEQFFGPGTRLTVL.

Ten or more counts support this clonotype. The chain recombines TRBV5-4 with TRBJ2-3, with D possibly being TRBD1 (6 bases). CDR1 is SGHNT, CDR2 YYREEE, per germline (reference sequence). V was clipped by 4 bases and J by 3 bases, with 9 bases between them. CDR3 size: 13 residues. CDR3 protein: CASSPQGTDTQYF. The CDR3 DNA reads TGTGCCAGCAGCCCTCAGGGGACAGATACGCAGTATTTT. The entire variable domain, with the rest obtained from reference TRBV5-4 and TRBJ2-3, is as follows: ETGVTQSPTHLIKTRGQQVTLRCSSQSGHNTVSWYQQALGQGPQFIFQYYREEENGRGNFPPRFSGLQFPNYSSELNVNALELDDSALYLCASSPQGTDTQYFGPGTRLTVL.

This clonotype was found many times. This chain links TRBV20-1 with TRBJ2-1, with D perhaps given as TRBD1 or TRBD2 (6 bases each). CDR1 DFQATT and CDR2 SNEGSKA come from the germline V gene (reference sequence). The CDR3 runs to 14 residues. With 6 bases removed from V and 5 bases from J, the gap between germline ends came to 17 bases. CDR3 sequence (DNA): TGCAGTGCGTTGGACCCGGGGGCTCACAATGAGCAGTTCTTC. Amino acids: CSALDPGAHNEQFF.

The chain combines TRBV19 with TRBJ1-5; tentative D call: TRBD1 (5 bases). The CDR3 loop spans 14 amino acids. Between the trimmed V and J ends, which lost 9 bases and 2 bases, there was a span of 14 bases. Germline V CDR1 and CDR2: LNHDA, SQIVND (reference sequence). The CDR3 reads CASQGGAGNQPQHF. The DNA for the CDR3 is TGTGCCAGCCAGGGTGGGGCAGGCAATCAGCCCCAGCATTTT.

The CDR3 reads CASSSTLEYDQYV. The CDR3 bases are TGTGCCAGCAGCTCTACCCTGGAGTACGATCAGTACGTC. The J gene is TRBJ2-7, the V gene TRBV7-9; no clear D. This CDR3 has 13 residues. In germline, CDR1 is SEHNR, CDR2 FQNEAQ (reference sequence).

Note on this clonotype: One end of the junction is discordant with germline, which a read error may explain. The rearrangement joins TRBV9 to TRBJ2-4; D could derive from TRBD1 or TRBD2 (6 bases each). The CDR3 runs to 16 residues. Germline CDR1 SGDLS, CDR2 YYNGEE. The CDR3 DNA reads as TGTACCAGCAGCGCCTCGGGGACTTCTAAGGGGGACATTCAGTACTTC. The encoded protein is CTSSASGTSKGDIQYF.

This clonotype was seen repeatedly, ten times or more. The chain carries TRBV3-1 and TRBJ2-6, with D unresolved. There are 18 residues in the CDR3. The V gene lost 3 bases and the J gene lost 0 bases, with 15 bases spanning the gap. From germline, CDR1 is LGHDT and CDR2 YNNKEL (reference sequence). The CDR3 spells CASSHSIPRISGANVLTF. The CDR3, as DNA: TGTGCCAGCAGCCACTCCATACCCAGGATCTCTGGGGCCAACGTCCTGACTTTC. Looking up the rest from reference TRBV3-1 and TRBJ2-6 gives the full variable domain: DTAVSQTPKYLVTQMGNDKSIKCEQNLGHDTMYWYKQDSKKFLKIMFSYNNKELIINETVPNRFSPKSPDKAHLNLHINSLELGDSAVYFCASSHSIPRISGANVLTFGAGSRLTVL.

This clonotype was counted at least ten times. CDR3 bases: TGCAGTGCTAGCTCCGGGACTAGCGGGAGGGCTACCCTCTCCTACGAGCAGTACTTC. Amino acids: CSASSGTSGRATLSYEQYF. V is TRBV20-1 and J is TRBJ2-7, with 16 bases that match TRBD2. The CDR3 spans 19 residues. J was trimmed by 0 bases and V by 3 bases; bases with no gene match: 11. In germline, CDR1 is DFQATT, CDR2 SNEGSKA (reference sequence).

For the CDR3, the DNA is TGCAGTGCTAGAGATGCCACAGGGAAAGGCAATCAGCCCCAGCATTTT. The encoded protein is CSARDATGKGNQPQHF. The chain carries TRBV20-1 and TRBJ1-5; TRBD1 is a possible D gene (6 bases). This CDR3 region has 16 residues. V was clipped by 0 bases and J by 2 bases, with 14 bases between them. Germline V gene data show CDR1 as DFQATT and CDR2 as SNEGSKA (reference sequence).